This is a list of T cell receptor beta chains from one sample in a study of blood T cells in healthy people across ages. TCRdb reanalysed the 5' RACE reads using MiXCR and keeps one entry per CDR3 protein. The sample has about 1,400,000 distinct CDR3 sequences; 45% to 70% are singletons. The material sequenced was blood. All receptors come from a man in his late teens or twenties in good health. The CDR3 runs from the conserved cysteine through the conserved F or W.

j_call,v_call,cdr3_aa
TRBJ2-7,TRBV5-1,CASSWGLAGAYGEQYF
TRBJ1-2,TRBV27,CASRTAPGGLTGYTF
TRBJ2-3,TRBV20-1,CSAPGWGRALTDTQYF
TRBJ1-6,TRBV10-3,CAIGVGSSYNSPLHF
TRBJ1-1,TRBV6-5,CASQSVNTEAFF
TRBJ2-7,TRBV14,CASSPGLDSYEQYF
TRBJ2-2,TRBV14,CASSPGLLRTGELFF
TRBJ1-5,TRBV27,CASSPRTGGAQWQPQHF
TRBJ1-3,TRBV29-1,CSVGSSGNTIYF
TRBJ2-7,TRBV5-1,CASSLEGHSYEQYF
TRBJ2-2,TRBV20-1,CSARDRAGRPGELFF
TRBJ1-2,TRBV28,CASSSDRAHYGYTF
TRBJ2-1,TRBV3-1,CASSQGFPNEQFF
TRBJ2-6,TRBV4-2,CASSQDYSGLGANVLTF
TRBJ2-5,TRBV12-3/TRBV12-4,CASSLALGGDRGTQYF
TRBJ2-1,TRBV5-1,CASSVETSGNEQFF
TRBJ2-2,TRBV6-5,CASSYSTSGSPGELFF
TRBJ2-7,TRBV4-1,CASSLLRDGTYEQYF
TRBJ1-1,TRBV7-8,CASSSRSGAEAFF
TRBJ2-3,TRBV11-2,CASSGDVWGDRTDTQYF
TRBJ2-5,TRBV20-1,CSARDRADNEQYF
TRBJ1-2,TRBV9,CASGQGQGIYGYTF
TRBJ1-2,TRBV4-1,CASSDSLANYGYTF
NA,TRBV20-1,CSARLAGPLHEQYF
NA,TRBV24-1,CATSSGTGSLIGETQYF
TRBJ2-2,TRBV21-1,CASSTRQVTRELFF
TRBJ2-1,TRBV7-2,CASSVTSVNSYNEQFF
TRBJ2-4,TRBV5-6,CASSVSLQRNIQYF
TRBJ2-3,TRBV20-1,CSARVQGWTDTQYF
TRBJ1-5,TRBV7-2,CASSLGMGGAASNQPQHF
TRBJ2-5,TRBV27,CASSSQRSGGASETQYF
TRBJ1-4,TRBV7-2,CASSLGHKLFF
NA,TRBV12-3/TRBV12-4,CASSFSIRQGQETQYF
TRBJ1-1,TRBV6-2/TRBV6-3,CASWDHLNTEAFF
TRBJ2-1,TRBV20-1,CSAEVWTGLYNEQFF
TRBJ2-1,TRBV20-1,CSARDGLAGPNEQFF
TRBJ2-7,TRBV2,CASRGLAGVYEQYF
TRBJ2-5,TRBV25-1,CASSRTGERETQYF
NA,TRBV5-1,CASSHNTEQYF
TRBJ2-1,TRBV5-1,CASSLEGTGRNNEQFF
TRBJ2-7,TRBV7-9,CASSPRRDRSYEQYF
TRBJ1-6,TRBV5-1,CASSSGGSSSPLHF
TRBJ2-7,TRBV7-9,CASSPTFRDSYEQYF
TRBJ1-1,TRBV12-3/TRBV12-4,CASSLSSGLGGTEAFF
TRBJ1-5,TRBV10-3,CAISEWGADSQPQHF
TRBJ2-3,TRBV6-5,CASRSDIYTDTQYF
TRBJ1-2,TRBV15,CATREGQAYGYTF
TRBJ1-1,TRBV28,CASSGNSEAFF
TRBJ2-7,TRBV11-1,CARNRDEQYF
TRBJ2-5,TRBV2,CASSGERGALNEQYF
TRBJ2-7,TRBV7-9,CASSGRNRTGTRSYEQYF
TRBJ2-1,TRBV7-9,CASSSPDREFNEQFF
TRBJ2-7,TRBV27,CASKGASYEQYF
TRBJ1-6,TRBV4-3,CASSQGHTHNSPLHF
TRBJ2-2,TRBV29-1,CSVGGTGELFF
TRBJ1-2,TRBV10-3,CAISDPGQVRLDGYTF
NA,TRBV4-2,CASSQAPTGQQNIQYF
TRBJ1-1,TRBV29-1,CSDRGPPAGEAFF
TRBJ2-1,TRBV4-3,CASSRDRVGGQSREQFF
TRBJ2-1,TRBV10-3,CAISPSGTGCMVNEQFF